This TCR beta chain was identified in a study of blood T cell repertoires in COVID-19. Overall study: Samples of COVID-19 (acute and convalescent) were obtained from the United States, Italy and Spain.

Study processing details: Amplification from reference gene primers served as the basis for estimated nucleated cell counts. Clones were read by immunoSEQ multiplex PCR, and TCRdb kept only the in-frame ones, dropping some. V, J and clone size derive from that table, while D and trimming were established from the DNA sequence. In the table there are some 150,000 clones, around four fifths of which are singletons. The study recruited people aged roughly 18 to 89 years across approximately 24 US areas. Participants were placed into cohorts based on the clinical history they reported. Trimming at V came to 5 bases and at J to 1 base, leaving 8 bases not matched to a gene. This CDR3 has 18 residues. Germline-derived CDR1 and CDR2 are SGHVS and FNYEAQ. This clone was found once.

This chain joins TRBV7-6 and TRBJ2-1; 13 nucleotides align to TRBD2. This TCR was sampled from a woman between 35 and 50 years old who had recovered from COVID-19. Sample: PBMCs or T cells enriched from blood (not recorded which). The CDR3 nucleotides read TGTGCCAGCAGCACCTTGGGACTAGCGGGAACGTCCTACAATGAGCAGTTCTTC. It translates to CASSTLGLAGTSYNEQFF.